A selection of T cell receptor beta chains follows, all from one sample in a study of blood T cell repertoires in COVID-19. Assay used: immunoSEQ multiplex PCR; TCRdb lists only in-frame clones, some missing. The repertoire holds about 340,000 clones, roughly 90% seen once, with about 7.3% in the top ten. What was sequenced was peripheral blood. The source is a woman in her 70s with COVID-19, enrolled during active disease. Each CDR3 is given with its conserved first and last residue. D genes are given only for firm matches. Rows may omit the clone size; those that give it use once, few, many or a size class.

TRBV2	NA	11	TRBJ2-7	NA	CASRLSYEQYF	TGTGCCAGCAGACTCTCCTACGAGCAGTACTTC
TRBV5-4	TRBD1	15	TRBJ1-1	many	CASSIQGAKGTEAFF	TGTGCCAGCAGCATACAGGGGGCGAAGGGCACTGAAGCTTTCTTT
TRBV9	NA	13	TRBJ1-1	NA	CASSVGTESEAFF	TGTGCCAGCAGCGTAGGGACAGAGTCTGAAGCTTTCTTT
TRBV23-1	NA	17	TRBJ1-2	NA	CASSQPPLVQFNYGYTF	TGCGCCAGCAGTCAACCACCTCTCGTACAGTTCAACTATGGCTACACCTTC
TRBV7-7	TRBD1	15	TRBJ2-1	NA	CASSPRTGGGYEQFF	TGTGCCAGCAGCCCTAGGACAGGGGGCGGCTATGAGCAGTTCTTC
TRBV9	NA	14	TRBJ1-1	NA	CASSPRGSNTEAFF	TGTGCCAGCAGCCCCAGGGGCTCGAACACTGAAGCTTTCTTT
TRBV19	TRBD1	16	TRBJ1-1	once	CASRGQGARSWTEAFF	TGTGCCAGTAGAGGCCAGGGGGCCCGATCTTGGACTGAAGCTTTCTTT
TRBV7-8	NA	13	TRBJ2-5	NA	CASSLMSEETQYF	TGTGCCAGCAGCTTAATGAGCGAGGAGACCCAGTACTTC
TRBV5-1	TRBD1	14	TRBJ1-1	few	CASSWGQGSAEAFF	TGCGCCAGCAGCTGGGGACAGGGGAGCGCTGAAGCTTTCTTT
TRBV19	NA	19	TRBJ1-5	NA	CASSPGETSSRFSNQPQHF	TGTGCCAGTAGCCCAGGGGAAACCTCTTCCCGATTTAGCAATCAGCCCCAGCATTTT
TRBV5-1	NA	15	TRBJ1-5	NA	CASSLEGGPHQPQHF	TGCGCCAGCAGCTTGGAGGGAGGGCCCCATCAGCCCCAGCATTTT
TRBV7-9	TRBD1	15	TRBJ1-6	NA	CASSLGDDRDPPLHF	TGTGCCAGCAGCTTAGGCGATGACAGGGATCCACCCCTCCACTTT
TRBV19	NA	13	TRBJ1-2	NA	CASSMHRAYGYTF	TGTGCCAGTAGTATGCACAGGGCCTATGGCTACACCTTC
TRBV10-2	NA	13	TRBJ1-4	NA	CASSEDFKGKLFF	TGCGCCAGCAGTGAGGACTTTAAGGGGAAACTGTTTTTT
TRBV30	TRBD2	12	TRBJ2-7	NA	CAWTRGDHEQYF	TGTGCCTGGACCCGGGGGGACCACGAGCAGTACTTC
TRBV6-5	TRBD1	13	TRBJ2-7	NA	CASTPGQNYEQYF	TGTGCCAGCACCCCGGGACAGAACTACGAGCAGTACTTC
TRBV30	TRBD2	14	TRBJ2-7	NA	CAWSVLFWEGEQYF	TGTGCCTGGAGTGTACTATTCTGGGAGGGCGAGCAGTACTTC
TRBV5-1	TRBD1	16	TRBJ2-1	NA	CASSLGQGPSHNEQFF	TGCGCCAGCAGCCTGGGACAGGGCCCCTCGCACAATGAGCAGTTCTTC
TRBV5-4	TRBD1	13	TRBJ2-3	NA	CASSPDRGDTQYF	TGTGCCAGCAGCCCGGACAGGGGAGATACGCAGTATTTT
TRBV20-1	NA	16	TRBJ2-5	NA	CSASPTLPRRPETQYF	TGCAGTGCTAGTCCAACTCTACCCCGGAGGCCAGAGACCCAGTACTTC
TRBV18	TRBD1	15	TRBJ1-2	NA	CASSPPTGADYGYTF	TGTGCCAGCTCACCACCGACAGGGGCGGACTATGGCTACACCTTC
TRBV4-2	NA	13	TRBJ2-5	NA	CASSQESFETQYF	TGTGCCAGCAGCCAAGAATCTTTTGAGACCCAGTACTTC
TRBV7-8	NA	13	TRBJ2-1	NA	CASSSTHRDEQFF	TGTGCCAGCAGCTCGACCCACAGGGATGAGCAGTTCTTC
TRBV30	TRBD1	15	TRBJ2-5	NA	CAWSLGTGPQETQYF	TGTGCCTGGAGTTTGGGGACAGGGCCCCAAGAGACCCAGTACTTC
TRBV5-1	NA	13	TRBJ1-2	NA	CASSWGQGDGYTF	TGCGCCAGCAGCTGGGGACAAGGGGATGGCTACACCTTC
TRBV5-1	TRBD1	14	TRBJ1-2	NA	CASRWGTGGYGYTF	TGCGCCAGCAGGTGGGGGACAGGGGGCTATGGCTACACCTTC
TRBV3-1/TRBV3-2	TRBD2	15	TRBJ2-1	once	CASSSRGGFYNEQFF	TGTGCCAGCAGCTCGCGCGGGGGATTCTACAATGAGCAGTTCTTC
TRBV21-1	NA	15	TRBJ1-2	NA	CASSKGGGENYGYTF	TGTGCCAGCAGCAAAGGGGGAGGGGAGAACTATGGCTACACCTTC
TRBV6-6	NA	14	TRBJ2-3	NA	CASSRELTGDTQYF	TGTGCCAGCAGCCGGGAATTAACGGGGGATACGCAGTATTTT
TRBV19	NA	13	TRBJ1-1	NA	CASSMAANTEAFF	TGTGCCAGTAGTATGGCGGCGAACACTGAAGCTTTCTTT
TRBV19	NA	14	TRBJ1-1	NA	CASSISRGNTEAFF	TGTGCCAGTAGTATAAGCAGGGGGAACACTGAAGCTTTCTTT
TRBV5-1	TRBD1	14	TRBJ2-3	NA	CASSLPKQGNTQYF	TGCGCCAGCAGCTTACCTAAACAGGGGAATACGCAGTATTTT
TRBV18	TRBD1	16	TRBJ1-5	NA	CASSPTGDIRNQPQHF	TGTGCCAGCTCACCGACAGGGGACATTCGTAATCAGCCCCAGCATTTT
TRBV4-1	NA	15	TRBJ1-1	NA	CASSQENRRNTEAFF	TGCGCCAGCAGCCAAGAGAACAGAAGGAACACTGAAGCTTTCTTT
TRBV9	NA	13	TRBJ1-2	NA	CASMDRVGIGYTF	TGTGCCAGCATGGACAGAGTGGGGATCGGCTACACCTTC
TRBV7-9	TRBD2	13	TRBJ2-2	NA	CAPAGGEYGELFF	TGTGCCCCCGCGGGGGGGGAATACGGGGAGCTGTTTTTT
TRBV7-2	TRBD2	17	TRBJ2-7	NA	CASSPLSGGVNTYEQYF	TGTGCCAGCAGCCCCCTTAGCGGGGGGGTGAATACCTACGAGCAGTACTTC
TRBV11-2	NA	15	TRBJ2-3	NA	CASSLEGGFTDTQYF	TGTGCCAGCAGCTTAGAAGGAGGGTTCACAGATACGCAGTATTTT
TRBV6-5	NA	16	TRBJ2-7	NA	CASSYSTRGSSYEQYF	TGTGCCAGCAGTTACTCTACCCGGGGGAGCTCCTACGAGCAGTACTTC
TRBV4-3	TRBD1	17	TRBJ1-1	NA	CASSQDDPTGGGTEAFF	TGCGCCAGCAGCCAAGATGACCCGACAGGGGGCGGCACTGAAGCTTTCTTT
TRBV6-5	NA	13	TRBJ1-1	NA	CASSYSVSQEAFF	TGTGCCAGCAGTTACTCGGTTTCACAGGAAGCTTTCTTT
TRBV28	TRBD2	15	TRBJ2-7	NA	CASIAAGDISYEQYF	TGTGCCAGCATTGCAGCGGGGGACATATCCTACGAGCAGTACTTC